The 32 T cell receptor beta chains below all came from one sample that was sequenced in a study of blood T cell repertoires in COVID-19. Assay: immunoSEQ multiplex PCR; the TCRdb copy retains only in-frame clones and omits some. The data hold a few hundred thousand clones, with around 90% observed a single time. What was sequenced was PBMCs or T cells enriched from blood (not recorded which). The receptor source for this set is a woman in her 30s who had recovered from COVID-19.

This clone was counted between two and nine times. The V gene is TRBV29-1, the J gene TRBJ1-1, with D tentatively TRBD1 (6 bases). The CDR3 consists of 15 residues. Germline CDR1 and CDR2: SQVTM and ANQGSEA. Trimming cost V 4 bases and J 3 bases, with 18 bases left between them. This CDR3 is CSVGGGGKGYTEAFF. DNA for the CDR3: TGCAGCGTTGGAGGCGGGGGCAAGGGGTACACTGAAGCTTTCTTT.

This clone has more than one count but fewer than ten. The chain carries TRBV6-6 and TRBJ1-4; TRBD1 might be the D (6 bases). The CDR3 sequence is 13 residues long. Looked up from germline, CDR1 is MNHNY and CDR2 is SVGAGI (reference sequence). With 6 bases removed from V and 7 bases from J, the gap between germline ends came to 12 bases. CDR3 in DNA: TGTGCCAGCAGCCTCGGGACAATTGAAAAACTGTTTTTT. Its protein is CASSLGTIEKLFF.

This clone appeared a single time. The chain employs TRBV9 and TRBJ1-6; tentatively, D is TRBD1 (6 bases). This CDR3 is built from 15 residues. CDR1 and CDR2 from the germline V gene are SGDLS and YYNGEE. Trimming cost V 1 base and J 7 bases, with 12 bases left between them. The CDR3 spells CASSVLDSGNSPLHF. Written as DNA, the CDR3 is TGTGCCAGCAGCGTACTGGACAGCGGAAATTCACCCCTCCACTTT.

The chain employs TRBV6-5 and TRBJ1-1; D unresolved. The CDR3 is made up of 14 amino acids. Trimming removed 6 bases at V and 1 base at J, with 12 bases between. Per the germline V gene, CDR1 is MNHEY and CDR2 is SVGAGI. CDR3 bases: TGTGCCAGCAGCCTAAGAAGACAGAACACTGAAGCTTTCTTT. Its translation: CASSLRRQNTEAFF.

The chain has TRBV28 and TRBJ1-5; D remains ambiguous. V was clipped by 6 bases and J by 1 base, with 13 bases between them. In germline, CDR1 is MDHEN, CDR2 SYDVKM. This CDR3 contains 15 residues. CDR3: CASSATGGSNQPQHF. CDR3 in DNA: TGTGCCAGCAGCGCGACGGGTGGAAGCAATCAGCCCCAGCATTTT. The whole variable domain, filled in from reference TRBV28 and TRBJ1-5, reads DVKVTQSSRYLVKRTGEKVFLECVQDMDHENMFWYRQDPGLGLRLIYFSYDVKMKEKGDIPEGYSVSREKKERFSLILESASTNQTSMYLCASSATGGSNQPQHFGDGTRLSIL.

The chain is built from TRBV9 and TRBJ2-7, with 8 bases matching TRBD1. This CDR3 has 12 amino acids. The J segment lost 3 bases and the V segment lost 4 bases, leaving 0 bases of the junction unmatched. Germline CDR1 is SGDLS and CDR2 is YYNGEE. In DNA, the CDR3 is TGTGCCAGCAGCACAGGGGGCTACGAGCAGTACTTC. Encoded protein: CASSTGGYEQYF.

The chain uses TRBV5-1 and TRBJ2-3, with TRBD2 identical over 11 bases. Losses at the gene ends were 5 bases for V and 2 bases for J; bases not matched to a gene: 7. The V gene's germline CDR1 is SGHRS and CDR2 YFSETQ. CDR3 length: 16 amino acids. CDR3 nucleotide sequence: TGCGCCAGCAGAAGACTAGCGGGGACTACCACAGATACGCAGTATTTT. The encoded protein is CASRRLAGTTTDTQYF.

V gene TRBV5-5 combines with J gene TRBJ1-4, with TRBD1 as a possible D gene (5 bases). The V and J ends lost 0 bases and 3 bases respectively, with 9 bases between them. CDR1 SGHKS and CDR2 YYEKEE come from the germline V gene (reference sequence). This CDR3 region has 15 residues. The CDR3 bases are TGTGCCAGCAGCTTGGCAGGGCTTGCTAATGAAAAACTGTTTTTT. Translation: CASSLAGLANEKLFF.

V gene TRBV5-1 combines with J gene TRBJ1-2; TRBD1 aligns across 9 bases. The germline CDR1 and CDR2 sequences are SGHRS and YFSETQ. V lost 3 bases to trimming and J lost 1 base; unmatched junction nucleotides: 7. The CDR3 loop spans 16 amino acids. The DNA for the CDR3 is TGCGCCAGCAGCTCACCTCTGGGACAGGGTAACTATGGCTACACCTTC. Amino acid sequence: CASSSPLGQGNYGYTF. The full variable domain, in which reference TRBV5-1 and TRBJ1-2 provide the parts outside the CDR3, is KAGVTQTPRYLIKTRGQQVTLSCSPISGHRSVSWYQQTPGQGLQFLFEYFSETQRNKGNFPGRFSGRQFSNSRSEMNVSTLELGDSALYLCASSSPLGQGNYGYTFGSGTRLTVV.

The rearrangement links TRBV5-1 to TRBJ2-5; 9 positions match TRBD2. Germline values: CDR1 SGHRS, CDR2 YFSETQ. V was pared by 8 bases and J by 5 bases, with 10 bases of the junction left unmatched. The CDR3 contains 14 residues. Written as DNA, the CDR3 is TGCGCCAGTACGCGGGGGGGTCAGAGGGAGACCCAGTACTTC. This gives the protein CASTRGGQRETQYF. The variable domain in full, completed from reference TRBV5-1 and TRBJ2-5, reads KAGVTQTPRYLIKTRGQQVTLSCSPISGHRSVSWYQQTPGQGLQFLFEYFSETQRNKGNFPGRFSGRQFSNSRSEMNVSTLELGDSALYLCASTRGGQRETQYFGPGTRLLVL.

V and J are TRBV7-2 and TRBJ1-1; D gene ambiguous. With 1 base removed from V and 1 base from J, the gap between germline ends came to 7 bases. This CDR3 contains 14 residues. CDR1 and CDR2 (germline): SGHTA, FQGNSA. The CDR3: CASSLDPENTEAFF. The CDR3 nucleotides read TGTGCCAGCAGCTTAGACCCAGAGAACACTGAAGCTTTCTTT.

The V and J genes are TRBV12-3 or TRBV12-4 and TRBJ2-5; D is possibly TRBD1 (5 bases). Trimming removed 6 bases at V and 5 bases at J, with 10 bases between. This CDR3 is built from 12 residues. This CDR3 reads CASRAGAETQYF. The CDR3 coding sequence is TGTGCCAGCAGAGCTGGGGCCGAGACCCAGTACTTC.

This clone was counted a few times. Additional DNA sequences in this sample encode the identical CDR3. The chain uses TRBV12-3 or TRBV12-4 and TRBJ2-7; 8 nucleotides line up with TRBD2. The J segment lost 6 bases and the V segment lost 5 bases, leaving 3 bases of the junction unmatched. The CDR3 totals 12 residues. The CDR3 coding sequence is TGTGCCAGCAGTCTGGCGGGAGGCGAGCAGTACTTC. Protein sequence: CASSLAGGEQYF.

CDR3: CASRPTSSTLQFF. The DNA for the CDR3 is TGTGCCAGTAGACCAACTAGCTCCACTCTTCAGTTCTTC. The rearrangement joins TRBV19 to TRBJ2-1; TRBD2 is a possible D gene (6 bases). Trimming cost V 6 bases and J 13 bases, with 19 bases left between them. The CDR3 sequence is 13 residues long. In germline, CDR1 is LNHDA, CDR2 SQIVND (reference sequence).

The genes are TRBV4-1 and TRBJ1-5; 8 nucleotides align to TRBD1. The CDR3 sequence is 14 residues long. Germline V gives CDR1 MGHRA, CDR2 YSYEKL. Trimming cost V 4 bases and J 6 bases; bases outside gene matches: 5. The CDR3 DNA follows: TGCGCCAGCAGCCCTCGACAGGGGAGTCAGCCCCAGCATTTT. Translating gives CASSPRQGSQPQHF.

V and J are TRBV10-1 and TRBJ1-2; 9 nucleotides agree with TRBD1. CDR3 size: 15 residues. Germline V gene data show CDR1 as WNHNN and CDR2 as SYGVQD (reference sequence). V gave up 2 bases and J gave up 4 bases; unmatched junction bases: 5. In nucleotides, the CDR3 is TGCGCCAGCAGTGAGGGACAGGGGATGCTCTATGGCTACACCTTC. Amino acids: CASSEGQGMLYGYTF.

The chain recombines TRBV27 with TRBJ2-7; D call uncertain. There are 13 residues in the CDR3. Trimming pared 3 bases from V and 1 base from J, leaving 7 bases between. CDR1 is MNHEY, CDR2 SMNVEV, per germline (reference sequence). The CDR3 DNA follows: TGTGCCAGCAGTTTTGGCAAATCCTACGAGCAGTACTTC. Translating it yields CASSFGKSYEQYF.

The chain couples TRBV12-3 or TRBV12-4 to TRBJ2-7, with unresolved D. The germline V and J ends were trimmed by 9 bases and 3 bases, with 12 bases remaining between them. The CDR3 extends over 12 amino acids. In DNA form, the CDR3 reads TGTGCCAGTTCACATGATTTCTACGAGCAGTACTTC. Protein: CASSHDFYEQYF.

V and J are TRBV7-9 and TRBJ1-5; D is perhaps TRBD1 (5 bases). From germline, CDR1 is SEHNR and CDR2 FQNEAQ (reference sequence). The germline V and J ends were trimmed by 2 bases and 8 bases, with 13 bases remaining between them. The length of the CDR3 is 14 residues. The CDR3 sequence is CASSLSPGGKPQHF. CDR3 coding DNA: TGTGCCAGCAGCTTATCCCCGGGGGGAAAGCCCCAGCATTTT.

This rearrangement joins TRBV5-1 to TRBJ2-3; tentatively, D is TRBD2 (6 bases). Germline values: CDR1 SGHRS, CDR2 YFSETQ. The CDR3 has 15 residues. Trimming shortened V by 0 bases and J by 0 bases, and 8 bases separated the two germline ends. DNA for the CDR3: TGCGCCAGCAGCTTGGTGGGGGGTAGCACAGATACGCAGTATTTT. As protein: CASSLVGGSTDTQYF.

The genes are TRBV7-3 and TRBJ1-6, with D uncertain. The CDR3 length is 13 residues. Germline CDR1 reads SGHTA; CDR2 reads FQGTGA. Trimming left V 5 bases short and J 5 bases short, with 7 bases between. The CDR3 region has the DNA TGTGCCAGCAGCCCCCGGGATAATTCACCCCTCCACTTT. The encoded protein is CASSPRDNSPLHF.

The chain couples TRBV30 to TRBJ1-4; 7 bases map to TRBD1. The germline V gene encodes CDR1 GTSNPN and CDR2 SVGIG (reference sequence). J was trimmed by 8 bases and V by 5 bases; bases with no gene match: 11. CDR3 length equals 14 residues. As DNA, the CDR3 is TGTGCCTGGCGGGAAGCCGGGACAGCCGAAAAACTGTTTTTT. Translated, it gives CAWREAGTAEKLFF.

This clone was detected only once. The V call is TRBV29-1, the J call TRBJ2-3; possible D gene TRBD1, 6 bases. Germline assignment: CDR1 SQVTM and CDR2 ANQGSEA. CDR3 size: 16 residues. The ends were cut back, 4 bases at V and 0 bases at J, with 17 bases in the middle. CDR3 nucleotide sequence: TGCAGCGTTGGGGGGCTTAAGCCTGCTAGCACAGATACGCAGTATTTT. Amino acid sequence: CSVGGLKPASTDTQYF.

The rearrangement links TRBV11-2 to TRBJ1-2; D is perhaps TRBD1 (5 bases). Between the trimmed V and J ends, which lost 5 bases and 6 bases, there was a span of 10 bases. Germline V CDR1 and CDR2: SGHAT, FQNNGV. This CDR3 contains 12 residues. The CDR3 region is CASSQGGNGYTF. The CDR3 coding sequence is TGTGCCAGCAGCCAGGGTGGGAATGGCTACACCTTC.

This clone was seen only once. The chain couples TRBV28 to TRBJ2-5; D perhaps matches TRBD1 (6 bases). Germline CDR1 is MDHEN and CDR2 is SYDVKM. The CDR3 spans 14 residues. Trimming removed 5 bases at V and 1 base at J, with 11 bases between. For the CDR3, the DNA is TGTGCCAGCAGTCCGGGACATCCCCAAGAGACCCAGTACTTC. Amino acids: CASSPGHPQETQYF.

The V gene is TRBV10-1, the J gene TRBJ2-3; TRBD2 aligns across 14 bases. The CDR3 is made up of 15 amino acids. In germline, CDR1 is WNHNN, CDR2 SYGVQD (reference sequence). Trimming cost V 11 bases and J 6 bases; bases outside gene matches: 10. The CDR3 is CASNTRLAGGDTQYF. CDR3 coding DNA: TGCGCCTCAAACACGAGACTAGCGGGGGGGGATACGCAGTATTTT.

The chain carries TRBV24-1 and TRBJ2-2; D remains unclear. The germline V gene encodes CDR1 KGHDR and CDR2 SFDVKD. Trimming shortened V by 4 bases and J by 0 bases, and 14 bases separated the two germline ends. CDR3 size: 17 residues. The CDR3 DNA reads as TGTGCCACCAGTGACTCCGACATTTTGCCGAACACCGGGGAGCTGTTTTTT. Translated, it gives CATSDSDILPNTGELFF.

V and J are TRBV19 and TRBJ1-2; the match to TRBD1 covers 7 bases. This CDR3 region has 13 residues. Germline loops: CDR1 LNHDA, CDR2 SQIVND (reference sequence). After removal of 7 bases from V and 5 bases from J, the junction contained 7 bases not matched to a gene. The CDR3: CASNPPQGYGYTF. The CDR3 coding sequence is TGTGCCAGTAACCCACCACAGGGGTATGGCTACACCTTC.

This chain joins TRBV27 and TRBJ1-1, with D unresolved. The germline gives CDR1 MNHEY, CDR2 SMNVEV (reference sequence). The CDR3 has 13 residues. Trimming cost V 4 bases and J 1 base, with 7 bases left between them. DNA of the CDR3: TGTGCCAGCAGTTACACAAAGAACACTGAAGCTTTCTTT. This sequence encodes CASSYTKNTEAFF.

This clone came up once. The chain carries TRBV3-1 (or the pseudogene TRBV3-2) and TRBJ1-6, with 7 positions matching TRBD1. Trimming at V came to 4 bases and at J to 7 bases, leaving 7 bases not matched to a gene. The germline gives CDR1 LGHDT, CDR2 YNNKEL (reference sequence). The CDR3 runs to 15 residues. The CDR3 DNA reads TGTGCCAGCAGCCGAACCGGGACAGTAAATTCACCCCTCCACTTT. Amino acid sequence: CASSRTGTVNSPLHF.

The chain combines TRBV5-1 with TRBJ2-7, with 8 nucleotides matching TRBD1. Unmatched junction bases numbered 10, after V lost 2 bases and J lost 6 bases. Germline V gives CDR1 SGHRS, CDR2 YFSETQ. The CDR3 runs 15 residues. The chain's CDR3 is CASSFGQGRSGEQYF. CDR3 nucleotide sequence: TGCGCCAGCAGCTTTGGACAGGGAAGAAGTGGCGAGCAGTACTTC.

The chain carries TRBV18 and TRBJ2-7; a possible D gene is TRBD1 (6 bases). Germline CDR1 and CDR2: KGHSH and LQKENI. V was shortened by 3 bases and J by 5 bases, with 20 bases between the two germline ends. This CDR3 has 16 amino acids. CDR3 sequence (DNA): TGTGCCAGCTCACCGTGGACAGCCTCCCCTACTCACGAGCAGTACTTC. Translation gives CASSPWTASPTHEQYF.